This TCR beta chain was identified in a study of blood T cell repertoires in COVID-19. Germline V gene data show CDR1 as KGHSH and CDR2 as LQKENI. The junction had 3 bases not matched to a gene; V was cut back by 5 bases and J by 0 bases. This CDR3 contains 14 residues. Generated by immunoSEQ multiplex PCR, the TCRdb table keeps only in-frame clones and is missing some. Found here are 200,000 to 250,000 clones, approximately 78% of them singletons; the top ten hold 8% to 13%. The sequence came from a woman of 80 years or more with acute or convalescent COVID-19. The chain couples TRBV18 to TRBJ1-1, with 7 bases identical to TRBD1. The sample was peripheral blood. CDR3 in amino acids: CASSSDRLNTEAFF. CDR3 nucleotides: TGTGCCAGCTCATCGGACAGGTTGAACACTGAAGCTTTCTTT. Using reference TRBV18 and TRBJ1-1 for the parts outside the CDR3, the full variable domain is NAGVMQNPRHLVRRRGQEARLRCSPMKGHSHVYWYRQLPEEGLKFMVYLQKENIIDESGMPKERFSAEFPKEGPSILRIQQVVRGDSAAYFCASSSDRLNTEAFFGQGTRLTVV.